Below, 17 T cell receptor beta chains from the same sample are listed, as sequenced in a study of blood T cell repertoires in COVID-19. The method was immunoSEQ multiplex PCR; TCRdb's version includes in-frame clones alone and lacks a portion of them. Of under 150,000 clones in the sample, around three quarters were seen once. Sequenced: peripheral blood. These receptors came from a man aged 60-69 years with acute or convalescent COVID-19.

The V and J genes are TRBV28 and TRBJ2-3; 7 nucleotides align to TRBD2. The CDR3 is 15 residues long. The J segment lost 2 bases and the V segment lost 2 bases, leaving 4 bases of the junction unmatched. Per germline, CDR1 MDHEN and CDR2 SYDVKM. As DNA, the CDR3 is TGTGCCAGCAGTTTAGCGGGAGATCCCACAGATACGCAGTATTTT. Translated: CASSLAGDPTDTQYF.

The chain couples TRBV15 to TRBJ1-5; unclear D gene. V gave up 5 bases and J gave up 7 bases, with 15 bases separating them. CDR3 length equals 14 residues. Germline V lookup: CDR1 LNHNV, CDR2 YYDKDF (reference sequence). As DNA, the CDR3 is TGTGCCACCAGCGCAACAAGGCAGGCCCAGCCCCAGCATTTT. It codes for CATSATRQAQPQHF.

This clone was detected a few times. The chain couples TRBV27 to TRBJ2-7; D call uncertain. The CDR3 runs 14 residues. Germline CDR1 and CDR2: MNHEY and SMNVEV (reference sequence). The ends were cut back, 5 bases at V and 2 bases at J, with 13 bases in the middle. CDR3 sequence (DNA): TGTGCCAGCAGTCTCACTAACGGTCCCTACGAGCAGTACTTC. Its translation: CASSLTNGPYEQYF.

This chain joins TRBV27 and TRBJ2-7; a possible D gene is TRBD1 (6 bases). V lost 0 bases, J lost 3 bases, and 6 bases lay in between. CDR3 size: 13 residues. The germline V gene encodes CDR1 MNHEY and CDR2 SMNVEV (reference sequence). The CDR3 region has the DNA TGTGCCAGCAGTTTATCGGACAGCTACGAGCAGTACTTC. Amino acids: CASSLSDSYEQYF.

The table lists this clone with a few counts. This chain joins TRBV18 and TRBJ1-5; the D gene is possibly TRBD1 (5 bases). This CDR3 is 14 amino acids long. Trimming shortened V by 2 bases and J by 7 bases, and 12 bases separated the two germline ends. Germline CDR1 KGHSH, CDR2 LQKENI. The CDR3 nucleotides read TGTGCCAGCTCACCAGACAGCGGGACCCAGCCCCAGCATTTT. Translating it yields CASSPDSGTQPQHF.

In this sample, this clone turned up a few times. The genes are TRBV6-1 and TRBJ1-1, with 7 bases that match TRBD1. Germline V gives CDR1 MNHNS, CDR2 SASEGT. This CDR3 has 18 amino acids. After removal of 0 bases from V and 5 bases from J, the junction contained 15 bases not matched to a gene. CDR3 in amino acids: CASSEAIDRAGLRTEAFF. As DNA, the CDR3 is TGTGCCAGCAGTGAAGCGATAGACAGGGCAGGATTGAGGACTGAAGCTTTCTTT.

The chain has TRBV10-3 and TRBJ2-3, with 10 bases that match TRBD1. The CDR3 is 16 residues long. Germline loops: CDR1 ENHRY, CDR2 SYGVKD. The ends lost 4 bases at V and 1 base at J; junction bases unmatched: 5. Here the CDR3 reads CAISGTGGFGTDTQYF. DNA for the CDR3: TGTGCCATCAGTGGGACAGGGGGATTTGGCACAGATACGCAGTATTTT.

The chain combines TRBV28 with TRBJ2-2, with 9 bases matching TRBD1. The CDR3 spans 15 residues. V lost 7 bases, J lost 6 bases, and 9 bases stayed unmatched. The germline V gene encodes CDR1 MDHEN and CDR2 SYDVKM. The CDR3 DNA reads TGTGCCAGCAAACGGGCCGGGACAGGGTCCGGGGAGCTGTTTTTT. This gives the protein CASKRAGTGSGELFF. Full variable domain (remainder filled in from reference TRBV28 and TRBJ2-2): DVKVTQSSRYLVKRTGEKVFLECVQDMDHENMFWYRQDPGLGLRLIYFSYDVKMKEKGDIPEGYSVSREKKERFSLILESASTNQTSMYLCASKRAGTGSGELFFGEGSRLTVL.

V usage is TRBV5-5 and J usage is TRBJ1-1; D perhaps matches TRBD1 (5 bases). CDR1 SGHKS and CDR2 YYEKEE come from the germline V gene (reference sequence). Trimming pared 4 bases from V and 7 bases from J, leaving 17 bases between. The CDR3 spans 14 residues. CDR3: CASSQTAVQGEAFF. In DNA form, the CDR3 reads TGTGCCAGCAGCCAAACTGCCGTCCAGGGTGAAGCTTTCTTT.

The chain couples TRBV6-2 or TRBV6-3 to TRBJ1-5; no definite D call. This CDR3 is 16 amino acids long. Looked up from germline, CDR1 is MNHEY and CDR2 is SVGEGT. V was clipped by 2 bases and J by 9 bases, with 20 bases between them. As DNA, the CDR3 is TGTGCCAGCAGTTACCTGAGGTTAGGCGGAGGGCCGCCCCAGCATTTT. It encodes CASSYLRLGGGPPQHF.

The gene calls are TRBV4-3 and TRBJ1-1; unclear D gene. This CDR3 comprises 14 residues. CDR1 is LGHNA and CDR2 is YSLEER in the germline V gene. V lost 1 base to trimming and J lost 1 base, with 7 bases between them. CDR3 sequence (DNA): TGCGCCAGCAGCCAAGGACTGGGGAACACTGAAGCTTTCTTT. Translation: CASSQGLGNTEAFF.

The V gene is TRBV27, the J gene TRBJ1-2, with D unresolved. Trimming pared 5 bases from V and 7 bases from J, leaving 14 bases between. Germline V gene sequence: CDR1 MNHEY, CDR2 SMNVEV (reference sequence). This CDR3 is built from 13 residues. CDR3 protein: CASSPGDLGGYTF. The CDR3 nucleotides are TGTGCCAGCAGTCCCGGGGATCTTGGTGGCTACACCTTC.

The V gene is TRBV6-1, the J gene TRBJ2-7, with D hard to call. Between the trimmed V and J ends, which lost 3 bases and 0 bases, there was a span of 6 bases. This CDR3 contains 13 residues. Germline lookup yields CDR1 MNHNS and CDR2 SASEGT. The CDR3 region has the DNA TGTGCCAGCAGTGATCGCAGCTCCTACGAGCAGTACTTC. As protein: CASSDRSSYEQYF.

This rearrangement joins TRBV5-1 to TRBJ1-6, with TRBD1 identical over 8 bases. Trimming at V came to 0 bases and at J to 7 bases, leaving 3 bases not matched to a gene. Germline V lookup: CDR1 SGHRS, CDR2 YFSETQ. The CDR3 has 15 amino acids. CDR3 sequence reads: CASSLGTGQNSPLHF. The CDR3 coding sequence is TGCGCCAGCAGCTTGGGGACAGGGCAGAATTCACCCCTCCACTTT.

The rearrangement joins TRBV15 to TRBJ2-7, with unresolved D. The V gene's germline CDR1 is LNHNV and CDR2 YYDKDF (reference sequence). The V end lost 2 bases, the J end lost 0 bases, and 14 bases lay between the germline ends. This CDR3 contains 16 residues. The CDR3 loop is CATSRSSLIYSYEQYF. Written as DNA, the CDR3 is TGTGCCACCAGCAGATCAAGCCTCATTTACTCCTACGAGCAGTACTTC. Full variable domain (remainder filled in from reference TRBV15 and TRBJ2-7): DAMVIQNPRYQVTQFGKPVTLSCSQTLNHNVMYWYQQKSSQAPKLLFHYYDKDFNNEADTPDNFQSRRPNTSFCFLDIRSPGLGDTAMYLCATSRSSLIYSYEQYFGPGTRLTVT.

Concerning this clone itself: The junction differs from germline at one of its ends, possibly a read error. This chain uses TRBV19 with TRBJ2-2; TRBD1 matches 7 bases. CDR3 size: 15 residues. Germline V gives CDR1 LNHDA, CDR2 SQIVND (reference sequence). CDR3 amino acids: CASITQGKMDRGAVF. The CDR3 bases are TGTGCCAGTATCACACAGGGGAAGATGGACCGGGGAGCTGTTTTT.

The V call is TRBV12-3 or TRBV12-4, the J call TRBJ1-2; 9 nucleotides agree with TRBD1. V lost 3 bases to trimming and J lost 8 bases; unmatched junction nucleotides: 4. The CDR3 runs to 13 residues. The CDR3 spells CASSFGQGRGYTF. DNA for the CDR3: TGTGCCAGCAGTTTCGGACAGGGGAGAGGCTACACCTTC.